The 29 T cell receptor beta chains below were found in one sample sequenced in a study of blood T cell repertoires in COVID-19. Produced via immunoSEQ multiplex PCR; TCRdb's table is partial and in-frame only. The sample consists of roughly 290,000 clones, 75% to 90% of them appearing once. Input material: peripheral blood. These TCRs come from a man aged 25-45 years with acute or convalescent COVID-19.

The chain carries TRBV5-1 and TRBJ1-1; D may be TRBD1 (5 bases). This CDR3 is 16 amino acids long. CDR1 SGHRS and CDR2 YFSETQ come from the germline V gene. The V and J ends lost 0 bases and 1 base respectively, with 13 bases between them. CDR3 amino acids: CASSLEPRQSNTEAFF. CDR3 DNA: TGCGCCAGCAGCTTGGAACCTCGACAGTCGAACACTGAAGCTTTCTTT.

The rearrangement links TRBV5-4 to TRBJ1-1; 8 positions agree with TRBD1. CDR1 SGHNT and CDR2 YYREEE come from the germline V gene (reference sequence). The V gene end was trimmed by 4 bases and the J gene end by 1 base; junction bases not matched to a gene: 6. The CDR3 consists of 15 residues. Written as DNA, the CDR3 is TGTGCCAGCAGCATAACCGGGACAGGGAACACTGAAGCTTTCTTT. Its protein product is CASSITGTGNTEAFF.

V usage is TRBV5-4 and J usage is TRBJ2-5, with 8 positions matching TRBD2. CDR1 SGHNT and CDR2 YYREEE come from the germline V gene (reference sequence). CDR3 length equals 14 residues. V dropped 4 bases and J dropped 5; count of bases not matched to a gene: 7. DNA for the CDR3: TGTGCCAGCAGCACTGAGGGCGGGAGGGAGACCCAGTACTTC. Encoded protein: CASSTEGGRETQYF.

J is TRBJ2-5 and V is TRBV7-2; D gene ambiguous. The CDR3 has 14 residues. CDR1 SGHTA and CDR2 FQGNSA come from the germline V gene. Trimming took off 1 base at V and 4 bases at J, with 10 bases between the two ends. The CDR3 sequence: CASSLGLNIETQYF. For the CDR3, the DNA is TGTGCCAGCAGCTTAGGACTTAACATAGAGACCCAGTACTTC.

The V call is TRBV9, the J call TRBJ2-7, with TRBD1 matching over 9 bases. Germline values: CDR1 SGDLS, CDR2 YYNGEE. This CDR3 contains 16 residues. After removal of 4 bases from V and 6 bases from J, the junction contained 14 bases not matched to a gene. The CDR3 region is CASSRGHSGTGSEQYF. DNA for the CDR3: TGTGCCAGCAGCCGCGGCCACTCCGGGACAGGGAGCGAGCAGTACTTC.

The chain has TRBV5-1 and TRBJ2-2; TRBD2 might be the D (5 bases). Deletions cut 0 bases from V and 8 bases from J, with 11 bases between. Germline values: CDR1 SGHRS, CDR2 YFSETQ. CDR3 length equals 14 residues. The CDR3 bases are TGCGCCAGCAGCTTGGTACCGCGAGGGGGGGAGCTGTTTTTT. Translation gives CASSLVPRGGELFF.

This clone appeared a few times. The chain uses TRBV2 and TRBJ2-7, with D perhaps matching TRBD2 (5 bases). The CDR3 length is 13 residues. Germline V gene lookup returns CDR1 SNHLY and CDR2 FYNNEI. Deletions cut 7 bases from V and 4 bases from J, with 14 bases between. CDR3 nucleotides: TGTGCCAGCACTAAGACTACGCCTTACGAGCAGTACTTC. This codes for CASTKTTPYEQYF.

The V call is TRBV27, the J call TRBJ2-3; 8 bases map to TRBD2. Trimming removed 2 bases from V and 3 bases from J; junction bases left unmatched: 10. Germline assignment: CDR1 MNHEY and CDR2 SMNVEV (reference sequence). The CDR3 is 17 residues long. CDR3 region: CASSLEGTGGPTDTQYF. CDR3 sequence (DNA): TGTGCCAGCAGTTTAGAAGGGACGGGAGGGCCGACAGATACGCAGTATTTT.

The chain couples TRBV5-4 to TRBJ2-5; D gene ambiguous. The CDR3 consists of 14 residues. V lost 0 bases and J 7 bases, leaving 13 bases between the germline ends. Germline V lookup: CDR1 SGHNT, CDR2 YYREEE (reference sequence). This chain's CDR3 is CASSLGAQDGTQYF. The DNA of the CDR3 is TGTGCCAGCAGCTTGGGGGCCCAAGACGGGACCCAGTACTTC.

The chain employs TRBV27 and TRBJ2-7; 8 bases are shared with TRBD2. Germline V gene data show CDR1 as MNHEY and CDR2 as SMNVEV (reference sequence). The V and J ends lost 3 bases and 6 bases, in that order; junction bases with no gene match: 7. The CDR3 consists of 14 residues. CDR3: CASSFEGLAGEQYF. CDR3 DNA: TGTGCCAGCAGTTTTGAAGGACTAGCTGGCGAGCAGTACTTC.

This clone has just one count. This chain links TRBV28 with TRBJ1-5; a possible D gene is TRBD1 (5 bases). Germline V CDR1 and CDR2: MDHEN, SYDVKM. This CDR3 has 16 residues. V was clipped by 7 bases and J by 0 bases, with 16 bases between them. The CDR3 DNA is TGTGCCAGCATCCAGGGCGGAAGAGATAGCAATCAGCCCCAGCATTTT. It specifies CASIQGGRDSNQPQHF. The variable domain in full, completed from reference TRBV28 and TRBJ1-5, reads DVKVTQSSRYLVKRTGEKVFLECVQDMDHENMFWYRQDPGLGLRLIYFSYDVKMKEKGDIPEGYSVSREKKERFSLILESASTNQTSMYLCASIQGGRDSNQPQHFGDGTRLSIL.

V usage is TRBV27 and J usage is TRBJ2-2; 12 bases line up with TRBD2. This CDR3 is built from 15 residues. Germline V lookup: CDR1 MNHEY, CDR2 SMNVEV (reference sequence). V lost 4 bases, J lost 5 bases, and 2 bases stayed unmatched. As DNA, the CDR3 is TGTGCCAGCAGTTCAACTAGCGGGAGGACCGGGGAGCTGTTTTTT. This translates into CASSSTSGRTGELFF.

A few counts support this clone. The chain links TRBV28 to TRBJ1-1; no clear D gene. V was cut by 2 bases and J by 11 bases, with 12 bases left in between. Germline CDR1 is MDHEN and CDR2 is SYDVKM. This CDR3 is 12 amino acids long. The CDR3 loop is CASSLIERGAFF. Written as DNA, the CDR3 is TGTGCCAGCAGTTTAATCGAGCGTGGGGCTTTCTTT.

The rearrangement joins TRBV28 to TRBJ2-1; D unresolved. Trimming took off 4 bases at V and 0 bases at J, with 13 bases between the two ends. The germline V gene encodes CDR1 MDHEN and CDR2 SYDVKM. The CDR3 contains 16 residues. The CDR3 here is CASSSPFRSSYNEQFF. CDR3 nucleotide sequence: TGTGCCAGCAGTTCCCCCTTTAGGAGCTCCTACAATGAGCAGTTCTTC.

The V gene is TRBV11-2, the J gene TRBJ2-1, with 13 positions matching TRBD2. J gave up 10 bases and V 4 bases, and 10 bases lay outside the gene matches. This CDR3 comprises 16 residues. Germline values: CDR1 SGHAT, CDR2 FQNNGV. The DNA of the CDR3 is TGTGCCAGCAGCTCACAATCGACTAGCGGGGGGATAGAGCAGTTCTTC. This gives the protein CASSSQSTSGGIEQFF.

The chain joins TRBV6-5 to TRBJ2-7, with TRBD2 matching over 7 bases. V shed 7 bases and J 5 bases; nucleotides not matched to a gene: 8. Germline-derived CDR1 and CDR2 are MNHEY and SVGAGI. The CDR3 is 13 residues long. The CDR3 sequence: CASTGWEGNEQYF. Written as DNA, the CDR3 is TGTGCCAGCACCGGCTGGGAGGGTAACGAGCAGTACTTC.

The V gene is TRBV10-3, the J gene TRBJ1-1, with D possibly matching TRBD1 (5 bases). The CDR3 spans 16 residues. CDR1 and CDR2 (germline): ENHRY, SYGVKD. Trimming took 11 bases from V and 0 from J, leaving 22 bases between them. The CDR3 loop reads CAVRPGISHLNTEAFF. The CDR3, as DNA: TGTGCCGTTAGGCCAGGGATCTCCCATCTGAACACTGAAGCTTTCTTT.

This chain joins TRBV28 and TRBJ1-5, with D hard to call. This CDR3 region has 14 residues. Between the trimmed V and J ends, which lost 8 bases and 0 bases, there was a span of 11 bases. Germline CDR1 is MDHEN and CDR2 is SYDVKM. CDR3 region: CASFGPVSNQPQHF. The CDR3 DNA follows: TGTGCCAGCTTTGGGCCCGTTAGCAATCAGCCCCAGCATTTT.

This sequence joins TRBV6-6 and TRBJ2-6; 7 bases match TRBD2. Losses at the gene ends were 5 bases for V and 2 bases for J; bases not matched to a gene: 6. The V gene's germline CDR1 is MNHNY and CDR2 SVGAGI (reference sequence). The CDR3 covers 16 residues. The CDR3 coding sequence is TGTGCCAGCAGTCAGCGAGCGGGACCTGGGGCCAACGTCCTGACTTTC. Its protein is CASSQRAGPGANVLTF.

This chain links TRBV15 with TRBJ1-5; TRBD1 aligns across 7 bases. The V segment lost 4 bases and the J segment 0 bases; nucleotides outside the gene matches: 3. Germline values: CDR1 LNHNV, CDR2 YYDKDF (reference sequence). The CDR3 contains 15 residues. CDR3 sequence: CATSKDRDSNQPQHF. CDR3 coding DNA: TGTGCCACCAGCAAAGACAGGGATAGCAATCAGCCCCAGCATTTT.

This clone occurred once. The rearrangement joins TRBV7-3 to TRBJ1-2; 8 bases match TRBD1. After removal of 4 bases from V and 7 bases from J, the junction contained 14 bases not matched to a gene. This CDR3 spans 16 amino acids. Germline CDR1 is SGHTA and CDR2 is FQGTGA. The chain's CDR3 is CASSSTGAGAAVGYTF. The CDR3 DNA sequence: TGTGCCAGCAGCTCGACAGGGGCGGGGGCCGCGGTTGGCTACACCTTC.

The genes are TRBV6-5 and TRBJ2-5; D gene ambiguous. Germline assignment: CDR1 MNHEY and CDR2 SVGAGI. This CDR3 spans 15 amino acids. Trimming removed 5 bases from V and 0 bases from J, with 13 bases in between. The CDR3 sequence: CASSNQPGYQETQYF. CDR3 DNA sequence: TGTGCCAGCAGTAACCAACCAGGTTACCAAGAGACCCAGTACTTC.

The rearrangement joins TRBV18 to TRBJ1-1, with 7 bases aligning to TRBD1. Looked up from germline, CDR1 is KGHSH and CDR2 is LQKENI. After removal of 4 bases from V and 1 base from J, the junction contained 3 bases not matched to a gene. CDR3 length equals 14 residues. The chain's CDR3 is CASSQTGKNTEAFF. As DNA, the CDR3 is TGTGCCAGCTCACAGACAGGGAAGAACACTGAAGCTTTCTTT.

DNA for the CDR3: TGTGCCAGCAGCTCGTCCGCGGCCGAAAAACTGTTTTTT. Its protein is CASSSSAAEKLFF. The genes are TRBV5-6 and TRBJ1-4; D remains ambiguous. This CDR3 region has 13 residues. The V end was cut by 3 bases, the J end by 8 bases, with 11 bases between. Germline V gives CDR1 SGHDT, CDR2 YYEEEE. Supplemented by reference TRBV5-6 and TRBJ1-4, the full variable domain reads DAGVTQSPTHLIKTRGQQVTLRCSPKSGHDTVSWYQQALGQGPQFIFQYYEEEERQRGNFPDRFSGHQFPNYSSELNVNALLLGDSALYLCASSSSAAEKLFFGSGTQLSVL.

The chain carries TRBV2 and TRBJ1-2; tentatively, D is TRBD1 (6 bases). CDR3 length: 14 residues. Germline V gene sequence: CDR1 SNHLY, CDR2 FYNNEI. Trimming shortened V by 7 bases and J by 1 base, and 13 bases separated the two germline ends. This CDR3 reads CASMGTGLNYGYTF. Here the CDR3 DNA reads TGTGCCAGCATGGGAACAGGGCTTAACTATGGCTACACCTTC.

The chain recombines TRBV9 with TRBJ2-1; 7 bases line up with TRBD2. V dropped 0 bases and J dropped 7; count of bases not matched to a gene: 7. The CDR3 runs 15 residues. Germline assignment: CDR1 SGDLS and CDR2 YYNGEE. CDR3 nucleotide sequence: TGTGCCAGCAGCGTAGCGGGGGGTAGGGTTAATGAGCAGTTCTTC. Amino acids: CASSVAGGRVNEQFF.

Of note for this clone: This CDR3 is also generated by other DNA sequences in the sample. The chain recombines TRBV19 with TRBJ2-7, with D tentatively TRBD2 (6 bases). Germline V lookup: CDR1 LNHDA, CDR2 SQIVND (reference sequence). The V end was cut by 1 base, the J end by 0 bases, with 10 bases between. The CDR3 runs to 15 residues. The CDR3 protein is CASSIVAGSSYEQYF. Here the CDR3 DNA reads TGTGCCAGTAGTATAGTTGCGGGGAGCTCCTACGAGCAGTACTTC.

This sequence joins TRBV28 and TRBJ2-2; tentative D call: TRBD1 (6 bases). Trimming stripped 1 base from V and 4 bases from J, with 10 bases between. CDR1 MDHEN and CDR2 SYDVKM come from the germline V gene. The CDR3 runs 15 residues. The CDR3 reads CASSLLGTLTGELFF. The CDR3 DNA reads as TGTGCCAGCAGTTTATTGGGGACACTCACCGGGGAGCTGTTTTTT. Combining the CDR3 with reference TRBV28 and TRBJ2-2 gives the whole variable domain DVKVTQSSRYLVKRTGEKVFLECVQDMDHENMFWYRQDPGLGLRLIYFSYDVKMKEKGDIPEGYSVSREKKERFSLILESASTNQTSMYLCASSLLGTLTGELFFGEGSRLTVL.

This clone appeared once. The chain has TRBV6-5 and TRBJ1-2; the D gene is possibly TRBD1 (5 bases). This CDR3 has 14 residues. The germline gives CDR1 MNHEY, CDR2 SVGAGI. V lost 4 bases, J lost 3 bases, and 12 bases lay in between. The CDR3 loop reads CASSSGRVHYGYTF. In DNA form, the CDR3 reads TGTGCCAGCAGTTCGGGCAGGGTACACTATGGCTACACCTTC.